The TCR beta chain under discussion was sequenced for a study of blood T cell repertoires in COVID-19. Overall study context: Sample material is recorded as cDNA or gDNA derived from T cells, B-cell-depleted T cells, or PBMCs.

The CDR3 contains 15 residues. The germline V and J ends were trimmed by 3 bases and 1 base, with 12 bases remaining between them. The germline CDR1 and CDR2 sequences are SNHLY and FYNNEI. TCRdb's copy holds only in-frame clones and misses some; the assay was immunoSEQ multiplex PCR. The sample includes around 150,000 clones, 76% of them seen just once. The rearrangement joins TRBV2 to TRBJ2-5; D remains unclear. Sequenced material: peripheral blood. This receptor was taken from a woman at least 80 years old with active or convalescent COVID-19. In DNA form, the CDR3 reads TGTGCCAGCAGTGAGGTTGGTGCCAGCCAAGAGACCCAGTACTTC. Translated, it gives CASSEVGASQETQYF.